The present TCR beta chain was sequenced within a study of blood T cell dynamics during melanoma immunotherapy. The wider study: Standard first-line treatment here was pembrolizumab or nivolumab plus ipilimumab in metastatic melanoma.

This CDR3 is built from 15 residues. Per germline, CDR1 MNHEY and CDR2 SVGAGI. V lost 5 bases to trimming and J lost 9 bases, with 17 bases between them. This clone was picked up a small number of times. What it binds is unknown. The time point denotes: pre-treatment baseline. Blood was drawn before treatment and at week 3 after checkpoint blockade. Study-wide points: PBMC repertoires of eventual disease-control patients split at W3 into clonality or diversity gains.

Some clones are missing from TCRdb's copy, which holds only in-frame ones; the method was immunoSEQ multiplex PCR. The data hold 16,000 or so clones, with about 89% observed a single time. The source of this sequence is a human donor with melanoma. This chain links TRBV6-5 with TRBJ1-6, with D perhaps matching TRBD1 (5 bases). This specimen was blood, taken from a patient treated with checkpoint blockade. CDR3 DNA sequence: TGTGCCAGCAGTCGCAGCCGGGCTGGGGGTTCACCCCTCCACTTT. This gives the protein CASSRSRAGGSPLHF.